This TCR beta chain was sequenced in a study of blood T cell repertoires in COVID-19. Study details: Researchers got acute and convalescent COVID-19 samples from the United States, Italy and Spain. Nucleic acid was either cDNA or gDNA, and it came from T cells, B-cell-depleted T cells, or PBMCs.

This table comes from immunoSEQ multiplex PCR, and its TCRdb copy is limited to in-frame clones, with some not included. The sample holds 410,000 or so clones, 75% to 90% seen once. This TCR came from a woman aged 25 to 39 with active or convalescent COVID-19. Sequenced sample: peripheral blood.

Here the CDR3 reads CASTTKAVGGGYTF. The CDR3 DNA reads as TGTGCCAGCACTACAAAAGCCGTAGGGGGAGGCTACACCTTC. The J gene is TRBJ1-2, the V gene TRBV2, with D tentatively TRBD1 (6 bases). Trimming cost V 7 bases and J 8 bases, with 20 bases left between them. Germline V lookup: CDR1 SNHLY, CDR2 FYNNEI. The CDR3 runs 14 residues.